The 4 T cell receptor beta chains below come from one sample, sequenced in a study of PD-1 blockade in classical Hodgkin lymphoma. Only in-frame clones appear in the TCRdb table, and some are missing; sequencing was by immunoSEQ multiplex PCR. Here the sample spans 72,000 or so clones, around 93% being singletons. Every patient relapsed after autologous stem cell transplantation, and brentuximab vedotin exposure varied. This specimen consisted of peripheral blood mononuclear cells (PBMCs), obtained at baseline. The receptors derive from a human donor with classical Hodgkin lymphoma.

The chain's CDR3 is CAWAASSYEQYF. The DNA of the CDR3 is TGTGCTTGGGCGGCGAGCTCCTACGAGCAGTACTTC. The chain is built from TRBV30 and TRBJ2-7, with D hard to call. The CDR3 extends over 12 amino acids. Germline assignment: CDR1 GTSNPN and CDR2 SVGIG (reference sequence).

The V and J genes are TRBV6-5 and TRBJ2-1, with D unresolved. Germline CDR1 is MNHEY and CDR2 is SVGAGI. Trimming pared 2 bases from V and 0 bases from J, leaving 8 bases between. This CDR3 region has 15 residues. The CDR3 sequence is CASSYGPVSYNEQFF. DNA of the CDR3: TGTGCCAGCAGTTACGGCCCGGTCTCCTACAATGAGCAGTTCTTC.

V and J are TRBV19 and TRBJ2-1; D unresolved. The CDR3 has 15 residues. Germline lookup yields CDR1 LNHDA and CDR2 SQIVND (reference sequence). The V end lost 0 bases, the J end lost 7 bases, and 13 bases lay between the germline ends. The CDR3 here is CASSIEALQWNEQFF. The CDR3 DNA is TGTGCCAGTAGTATAGAAGCCCTCCAGTGGAATGAGCAGTTCTTC.

The genes are TRBV5-1 and TRBJ1-4; 9 positions match TRBD1. V lost 0 bases to trimming and J lost 3 bases; unmatched junction nucleotides: 6. The germline gives CDR1 SGHRS, CDR2 YFSETQ. This CDR3 comprises 17 residues. CDR3 protein: CASSLARDRAANEKLFF. In nucleotides, the CDR3 is TGCGCCAGCAGCTTGGCCCGGGACAGGGCTGCTAATGAAAAACTGTTTTTT.